These 20 T cell receptor beta chains originate from one sample sequenced in a study of read filtering for tumor transcriptome and immune sequencing. The library was built from about 0.4 ug RNA with molecular barcoded adaptors for alpha/delta and beta/gamma chains. TCRdb processed the reads anew with MiXCR; each CDR3 protein has one entry. The sample has approximately 61,000 distinct CDR3 sequences; under 20% are singletons. The material sequenced was a population of CD138-negative cells sorted from bone marrow. These receptors were collected from a donor at least 40 years old with multiple myeloma.

The J gene is TRBJ2-7, the V gene TRBV20-1; tentatively, D is TRBD2 (6 bases). CDR1 is DFQATT and CDR2 is SNEGSKA in the germline V gene (reference sequence). The V gene lost 6 bases and the J gene lost 5 bases, with 20 bases spanning the gap. The CDR3 has 14 amino acids. The chain's CDR3 is CSARGLRVRDEQYF. The CDR3 DNA follows: TGCAGTGCGAGGGGACTCCGGGTCCGGGACGAGCAGTACTTC.

This rearrangement joins TRBV11-2 to TRBJ2-7; D gene uncertain. The CDR3 has 16 amino acids. Trimming took 1 base from V and 4 from J, leaving 17 bases between them. The germline gives CDR1 SGHAT, CDR2 FQNNGV. CDR3 sequence: CASSLARTFSSYEQYF. In DNA, the CDR3 is TGTGCCAGCAGCTTAGCTCGGACGTTCTCCTCTTACGAGCAGTACTTC.

This clonotype was counted at least ten times. The chain couples TRBV6-5 to TRBJ2-7, with D possibly TRBD1 on 6 matching bases. V lost 7 bases and J lost 2, with 15 bases in between. In germline, CDR1 is MNHEY, CDR2 SVGAGI. CDR3 length: 14 amino acids. The CDR3 DNA is TGTGCCAGCACCCCGGACAGAAGACCCTACGAGCAGTACTTC. Translation: CASTPDRRPYEQYF.

At least ten counts were recorded for this clonotype. The chain joins TRBV7-3 to TRBJ2-3, with D possibly being TRBD1 (6 bases). This CDR3 region has 14 residues. V lost 2 bases and J lost 4, with 10 bases in between. Germline CDR1 is SGHTA and CDR2 is FQGTGA. This CDR3 is CASSLSGVADTQYF. CDR3 in DNA: TGTGCCAGCAGCTTATCAGGGGTGGCAGATACGCAGTATTTT.

This clonotype was seen repeatedly, ten times or more. The chain employs TRBV7-9 and TRBJ2-2, with D uncertain. V lost 5 bases and J 1 base, leaving 14 bases between the germline ends. This CDR3 contains 16 residues. The germline CDR1 and CDR2 sequences are SEHNR and FQNEAQ (reference sequence). CDR3 sequence: CASSPLSLMNTGELFF. The CDR3 DNA is TGTGCCAGCAGCCCGCTTTCGTTAATGAACACCGGGGAGCTGTTTTTT.

This clonotype was counted at least ten times. The gene calls are TRBV13 and TRBJ2-1, with 9 positions matching TRBD2. This CDR3 comprises 15 residues. The V segment lost 4 bases and the J segment 8 bases; nucleotides outside the gene matches: 9. The germline CDR1 and CDR2 sequences are PRHDT and FYEKMQ (reference sequence). The CDR3 loop is CASSSGLAGVYEQFF. In DNA form, the CDR3 reads TGTGCCAGCAGCTCCGGTTTAGCGGGAGTCTATGAGCAGTTCTTC.

This clonotype was observed many times. The chain joins TRBV6-5 to TRBJ2-1; TRBD2 aligns across 14 bases. V lost 2 bases and J lost 9; bases outside the gene matches: 9. The V gene's germline CDR1 is MNHEY and CDR2 SVGAGI. This CDR3 has 17 residues. CDR3 loop: CASSYGSGTSGSGEQFF. For the CDR3, the DNA is TGTGCCAGCAGTTACGGGTCCGGGACTAGCGGGAGTGGTGAGCAGTTCTTC.

The sample holds many counts of this clonotype. This chain links TRBV5-4 with TRBJ2-5; D gene ambiguous. The germline V and J ends were trimmed by 6 bases and 2 bases, with 5 bases remaining between them. The germline V gene encodes CDR1 SGHNT and CDR2 YYREEE (reference sequence). The CDR3 spans 11 residues. The CDR3 reads CASTTQETQYF. DNA of the CDR3: TGTGCCAGCACCACACAAGAGACCCAGTACTTC.

To note about this clonotype: A clone one base away is much larger, so this may be a read error. This rearrangement joins TRBV4-1 to TRBJ1-2; D might be TRBD1 (6 bases). Per the germline V gene, CDR1 is MGHRA and CDR2 is YSYEKL. The CDR3 is 16 amino acids. The CDR3 sequence is CGSSHPGQTSNYGYTF. The CDR3 DNA reads as TGCGGCAGCAGCCACCCAGGACAGACATCAAACTATGGCTACACCTTC.

This clonotype was picked up many times. The J gene is TRBJ2-7, the V gene TRBV20-1; unclear D gene. Germline V lookup: CDR1 DFQATT, CDR2 SNEGSKA (reference sequence). Trimming cost V 6 bases and J 0 bases, with 18 bases left between them. CDR3 size: 15 residues. This chain's CDR3 is CSAQILLQSSYEQYF. The CDR3 DNA reads TGCAGTGCGCAGATCCTGCTACAGAGCTCCTACGAGCAGTACTTC.

This clonotype was detected many times. This chain links TRBV30 with TRBJ2-1, with 8 bases that match TRBD2. Germline CDR1 and CDR2: GTSNPN and SVGIG (reference sequence). J lost 6 bases, V lost 6 bases, and 1 base had no gene match. The CDR3 is made up of 11 amino acids. The CDR3 protein is CACGLANEQFF. The CDR3 nucleotides are TGTGCCTGCGGACTAGCCAATGAGCAGTTCTTC.

This clonotype was counted a single time. This may come from a read error, since a much larger clone is one base off. The chain employs TRBV14 and TRBJ2-4, with D perhaps TRBD2 (6 bases). Germline CDR1 and CDR2: SGHDN and FVKESK. The CDR3 totals 14 residues. CDR3: CVSSQRVDKNIQYF. CDR3 DNA: TGTGTCAGCAGCCAGCGGGTCGACAAAAACATTCAGTACTTC.

This clonotype was recorded many times. CDR3 bases: TGCGCCAGCAGCTTGGACCCGAGCTCTGGGGCCAACGTCCTGACTTTC. This translates into CASSLDPSSGANVLTF. This chain joins TRBV5-1 and TRBJ2-6; D is unresolved. The V end was cut by 0 bases, the J end by 0 bases, with 7 bases between. Germline loops: CDR1 SGHRS, CDR2 YFSETQ. This CDR3 contains 16 residues.

This clonotype showed up just once. This may come from a read error, since a much larger clone is one base off. The chain joins TRBV20-1 to TRBJ2-5, with D possibly matching TRBD1 (6 bases). The CDR3 runs 12 residues. The germline V gene encodes CDR1 DFQATT and CDR2 SNEGSKA (reference sequence). Deletions cut 3 bases from V and 6 bases from J, with 11 bases between. The CDR3 nucleotides are TGCAGTGCTAGCCAGGGGTGGCAGACCCAGTACTTC. Protein: CSASQGWQTQYF.

With respect to this clonotype: A much larger clone differs from this one at a single base, so this may be a read error. This chain joins TRBV29-1 and TRBJ1-4, with 7 bases that match TRBD1. This CDR3 is built from 11 residues. Germline assignment: CDR1 SQVTM and CDR2 ANQGSEA. CDR3: CSAGRDRKQFF. CDR3 DNA: TGCAGCGCCGGACGGGACAGAAAACAGTTTTTT.

This clonotype was picked up many times. This chain connects TRBV11-2 to TRBJ2-5, with D unclear. Trimming pared 1 base from V and 5 bases from J, leaving 5 bases between. CDR3 length: 12 residues. In germline, CDR1 is SGHAT, CDR2 FQNNGV. CDR3 sequence: CASSLGVETQYF. CDR3 nucleotides: TGTGCCAGCAGCTTAGGGGTTGAGACCCAGTACTTC.

This clonotype has at least ten counts. The J gene is TRBJ2-1, the V gene TRBV11-2; the D gene is possibly TRBD1 (5 bases). Trimming removed 1 base from V and 8 bases from J, with 9 bases in between. The CDR3 spans 13 residues. Per germline, CDR1 SGHAT and CDR2 FQNNGV. The CDR3 DNA follows: TGTGCCAGCAGCTTAGTCAGGGCGTATGAGCAGTTCTTC. It yields the protein CASSLVRAYEQFF.

The chain uses TRBV25-1 and TRBJ2-3; a weak D match, TRBD1 (5 bases). This CDR3 contains 13 residues. The V gene lost 5 bases and the J gene lost 13 bases, with 19 bases spanning the gap. The V gene's germline CDR1 is MGHDK and CDR2 SYGVNS. CDR3 region: CASSPYGQGIEYF. The CDR3, as DNA: TGTGCCAGCAGTCCCTATGGGCAGGGTATCGAGTATTTT.

This clonotype was observed at least ten times. The rearrangement joins TRBV20-1 to TRBJ1-4; D unresolved. This CDR3 contains 15 residues. Between the trimmed V and J ends, which lost 3 bases and 4 bases, there was a span of 15 bases. The germline V gene has CDR1 DFQATT and CDR2 SNEGSKA (reference sequence). The CDR3 reads CSASNLKRSNEKLFF. CDR3 in DNA: TGCAGTGCTAGCAACCTTAAGCGCAGTAATGAAAAACTGTTTTTT.

This clonotype was detected many times. The V gene is TRBV6-2 or TRBV6-3, the J gene TRBJ2-2; possibly TRBD2 for D (5 bases). The CDR3 is 12 residues long. The V gene's germline CDR1 is MNHEY and CDR2 SVGEGT. The germline V and J ends were trimmed by 9 bases and 3 bases, with 8 bases remaining between them. CDR3 in amino acids: CASGLYTGELFF. The CDR3 region has the DNA TGTGCCAGTGGACTGTACACCGGGGAGCTGTTTTTT.